This T cell receptor (beta chain) was sequenced in a study of memory CD4+ T cells and cytomegalovirus serostatus. Background on the study: Donors were healthy Belgian adults, about ten CMV seropositive and about 24 seronegative.

Using immunoSEQ multiplex PCR, the repertoire was profiled, and TCRdb retains in-frame clones only, with some absent. The sample records some 57,000 clones, around 85% being singletons. Whole-study results and caveats: Each of approximately 61 CMV-associated TCRbeta sequences occurred in one to five individuals. Repertoires predicted CMV serostatus with median bootstrapped AUC of 0.95.

The sort gate was single viable CD3+CD4+CD8-CD45RO+ cells for memory CD4+ T cells. Remarks on this clone: Its antigen is unknown.

The CDR3 is 15 amino acids. Germline CDR1 reads SGHRS; CDR2 reads YFSETQ. V lost 1 base, J lost 6 bases, and 17 bases lay in between. The sequenced sample consisted of memory CD4+ T cells from blood. The J gene is TRBJ2-7, the V gene TRBV5-1; D perhaps matches TRBD1 (6 bases). This TCR was sampled from an adult in good health and CMV-seronegative. The CDR3 spells CASSLSSTGISEQYF. CDR3 sequence (DNA): TGCGCCAGCAGCTTGTCGAGCACAGGGATTAGCGAGCAGTACTTC.